This note documents a single TCR beta chain sequence. Its antigen remains unidentified. Germline loops: CDR1 MDHEN, CDR2 SYDVKM. The CDR3 is 14 amino acids. V lost 8 bases to trimming and J lost 1 base; unmatched junction nucleotides: 6. The table came from immunoSEQ multiplex PCR; TCRdb's copy has only in-frame clones and leaves some out. The table lists roughly 56,000 clones, approximately 90% of them singletons. This record belongs to a study of cytomegalovirus exposure and HLA in healthy donors. About the research overall: Later analysis reported that the 110 or so validation repertoires shared the platform of the approximately 670 first-cohort repertoires.

Study results and limitations: Subsequent analysis of the 120 or so validation repertoires found a tendency for first-cohort TCR clusters to co-occur. The authors listed 164 TCR beta chains as cytomegalovirus-associated.

The sample was PBMCs. This TCR derives from a man between 18 and 35 years old in good health and CMV-seronegative. The chain couples TRBV28 to TRBJ1-1, with 8 positions matching TRBD1. The DNA of the CDR3 is TGTGCCAGCTCGCCGGGACAGGCGAACACTGAAGCTTTCTTT. Translation: CASSPGQANTEAFF. The entire variable domain, with the rest obtained from reference TRBV28 and TRBJ1-1, is as follows: DVKVTQSSRYLVKRTGEKVFLECVQDMDHENMFWYRQDPGLGLRLIYFSYDVKMKEKGDIPEGYSVSREKKERFSLILESASTNQTSMYLCASSPGQANTEAFFGQGTRLTVV.